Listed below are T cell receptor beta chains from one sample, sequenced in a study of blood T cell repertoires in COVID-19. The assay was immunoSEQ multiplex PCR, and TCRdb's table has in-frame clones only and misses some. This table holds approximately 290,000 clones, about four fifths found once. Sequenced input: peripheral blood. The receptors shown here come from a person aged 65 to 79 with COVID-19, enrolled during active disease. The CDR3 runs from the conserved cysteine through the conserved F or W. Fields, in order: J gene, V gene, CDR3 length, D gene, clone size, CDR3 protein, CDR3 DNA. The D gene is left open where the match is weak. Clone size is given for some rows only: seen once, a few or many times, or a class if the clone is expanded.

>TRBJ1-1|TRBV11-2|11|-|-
CASSLVGPAFF
TGTGCCAGCAGCTTAGTGGGGCCGGCTTTCTTT
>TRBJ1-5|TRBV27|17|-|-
CASSLSKGFGGNQPQHF
TGTGCCAGCAGTTTATCGAAGGGTTTCGGGGGCAATCAGCCCCAGCATTTT
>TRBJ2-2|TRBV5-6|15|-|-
CASSLGPTNTGELFF
TGTGCCAGCAGCTTGGGGCCGACGAACACCGGGGAGCTGTTTTTT
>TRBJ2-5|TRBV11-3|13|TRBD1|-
CASSTGGQETQYF
TGTGCCAGCAGTACAGGGGGCCAAGAGACCCAGTACTTC
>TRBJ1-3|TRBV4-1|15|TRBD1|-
CASSHNTGAGNTIYF
TGCGCCAGCAGCCATAATACAGGGGCTGGAAACACCATATATTTT
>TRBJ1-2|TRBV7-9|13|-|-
CASSSSGFYGYTF
TGTGCCAGCAGCTCTTCGGGTTTCTATGGCTACACCTTC
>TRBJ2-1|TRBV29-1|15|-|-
CSVEFAGSSYNEQFF
TGCAGCGTCGAATTTGCGGGGAGTTCCTACAATGAGCAGTTCTTC
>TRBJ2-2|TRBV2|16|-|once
CASRDPRDIGTGELFF
TGTGCCAGCAGGGACCCTCGGGATATCGGCACCGGGGAGCTGTTTTTT
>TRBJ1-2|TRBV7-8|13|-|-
CASSSVQGWGYTF
TGTGCCAGCAGCTCGGTACAGGGCTGGGGCTACACCTTC
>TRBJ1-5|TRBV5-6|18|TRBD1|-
CASSAGQVGVYSNQPQHF
TGTGCCAGCAGCGCGGGACAGGTGGGGGTTTATAGCAATCAGCCCCAGCATTTT
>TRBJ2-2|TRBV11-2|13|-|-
CASRHTNTGELFF
TGTGCCAGCAGGCACACAAACACCGGGGAGCTGTTTTTT
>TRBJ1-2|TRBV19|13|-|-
CASMGRGAIGYTF
TGTGCCAGTATGGGGCGGGGGGCAATTGGCTACACCTTC
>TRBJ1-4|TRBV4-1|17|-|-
CASSRTITGLGGEKLFF
TGCGCCAGCAGCCGCACTATAACAGGTTTGGGGGGTGAAAAACTGTTTTTT
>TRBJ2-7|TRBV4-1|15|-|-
CASSQDSGVSYEQYF
TGCGCCAGCAGCCAAGACTCGGGAGTGTCCTACGAGCAGTACTTC
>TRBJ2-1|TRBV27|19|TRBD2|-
CASRHRSGTSGSGYNEQFF
TGTGCCAGCAGGCACAGATCCGGGACTAGCGGGAGCGGGTACAATGAGCAGTTCTTC
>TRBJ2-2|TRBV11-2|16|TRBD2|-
CASSPTSGSMTGELFF
TGTGCCAGCAGCCCGACGAGCGGGAGTATGACCGGGGAGCTGTTTTTT
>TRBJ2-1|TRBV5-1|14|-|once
CASSLVGTINEQFF
TGCGCCAGCAGCTTGGTTGGTACAATCAATGAGCAGTTCTTC
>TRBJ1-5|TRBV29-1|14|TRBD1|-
CSVAEGASNQPQHF
TGCAGCGTTGCTGAGGGGGCGAGCAATCAGCCCCAGCATTTT
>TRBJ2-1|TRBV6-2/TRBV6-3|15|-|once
CASSYSLSYNNEQFF
TGTGCCAGCAGTTACTCCTTATCTTATAACAATGAGCAGTTCTTC
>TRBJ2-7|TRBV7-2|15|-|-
CASASGGGLSYEQYF
TGTGCCAGCGCCAGCGGAGGGGGCCTCTCCTACGAGCAGTACTTC
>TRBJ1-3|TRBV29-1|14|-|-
CSVVAPGLGNTIYF
TGCAGCGTTGTGGCTCCGGGACTGGGAAACACCATATATTTT
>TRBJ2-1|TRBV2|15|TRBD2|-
CATIPLAGGYNEQFF
TGTGCCACTATACCATTAGCGGGAGGTTACAATGAGCAGTTCTTC
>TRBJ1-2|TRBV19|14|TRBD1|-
CASTPEGALYGYTF
TGTGCCAGTACCCCCGAGGGGGCCCTCTATGGCTACACCTTC
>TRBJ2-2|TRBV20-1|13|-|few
CSASAQPTGELFF
TGCAGTGCTAGTGCACAGCCCACCGGGGAGCTGTTTTTT
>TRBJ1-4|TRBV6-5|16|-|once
CASSYSTRRENEKLFF
TGTGCCAGCAGTTACTCGACGAGGCGGGAGAATGAAAAACTGTTTTTT
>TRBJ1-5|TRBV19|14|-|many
CATRQGFRDQPQHF
TGTGCCACCAGGCAGGGGTTTAGGGATCAGCCCCAGCATTTT
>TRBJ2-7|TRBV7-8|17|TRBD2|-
CASSLAVLLAETYEQYF
TGTGCCAGCAGCTTAGCTGTCCTACTAGCGGAGACCTACGAGCAGTACTTC
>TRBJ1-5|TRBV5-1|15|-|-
CASSFEGRGGQPQHF
TGCGCCAGCAGCTTTGAGGGCCGGGGTGGGCAGCCCCAGCATTTT
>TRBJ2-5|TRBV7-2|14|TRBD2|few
CASSATSGQETQYF
TGTGCCAGCAGCGCGACTAGCGGCCAAGAGACCCAGTACTTC
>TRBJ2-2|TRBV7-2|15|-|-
CASSNRDKNTGELFF
TGTGCCAGCAGCAACCGGGACAAGAACACCGGGGAGCTGTTTTTT
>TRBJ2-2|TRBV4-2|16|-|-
CASSQERRGDTGELFF
TGTGCCAGCAGCCAAGAACGCAGGGGGGACACCGGGGAGCTGTTTTTT
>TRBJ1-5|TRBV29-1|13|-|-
CSVVDGTNQPQHF
TGCAGCGTCGTGGACGGGACAAATCAGCCCCAGCATTTT
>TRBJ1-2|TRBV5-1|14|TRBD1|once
CASSPRTGTTGYTF
TGCGCCAGCAGCCCCAGGACAGGCACGACTGGCTACACCTTC
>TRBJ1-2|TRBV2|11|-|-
CASSAGYGYTF
TGTGCCAGCAGTGCGGGGTATGGCTACACCTTC
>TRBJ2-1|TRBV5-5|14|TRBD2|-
CASSGRELYNEQFF
TGTGCCAGCAGCGGGAGGGAACTTTACAATGAGCAGTTCTTC
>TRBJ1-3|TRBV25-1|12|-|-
CASRTSGNTIYF
TGTGCCAGCAGAACATCTGGAAACACCATATATTTT
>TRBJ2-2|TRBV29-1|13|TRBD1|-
CSGGQGSSGELFF
TGCAGCGGGGGACAGGGGTCTTCCGGGGAGCTGTTTTTT
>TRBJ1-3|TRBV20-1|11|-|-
CSASSGNTIYF
TGCAGTGCTTCATCTGGAAACACCATATATTTT
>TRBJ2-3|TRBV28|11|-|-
CASRSTDTQYF
TGTGCCAGCAGATCTACAGATACGCAGTATTTT
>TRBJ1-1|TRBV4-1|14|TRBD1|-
CASSQEGQGYKAFF
TGCGCCAGCAGCCAAGAGGGACAGGGGTATAAAGCTTTCTTT
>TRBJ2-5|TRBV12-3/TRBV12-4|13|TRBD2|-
CASSGGLQETQYF
TGTGCCAGCAGCGGGGGGTTACAAGAGACCCAGTACTTC